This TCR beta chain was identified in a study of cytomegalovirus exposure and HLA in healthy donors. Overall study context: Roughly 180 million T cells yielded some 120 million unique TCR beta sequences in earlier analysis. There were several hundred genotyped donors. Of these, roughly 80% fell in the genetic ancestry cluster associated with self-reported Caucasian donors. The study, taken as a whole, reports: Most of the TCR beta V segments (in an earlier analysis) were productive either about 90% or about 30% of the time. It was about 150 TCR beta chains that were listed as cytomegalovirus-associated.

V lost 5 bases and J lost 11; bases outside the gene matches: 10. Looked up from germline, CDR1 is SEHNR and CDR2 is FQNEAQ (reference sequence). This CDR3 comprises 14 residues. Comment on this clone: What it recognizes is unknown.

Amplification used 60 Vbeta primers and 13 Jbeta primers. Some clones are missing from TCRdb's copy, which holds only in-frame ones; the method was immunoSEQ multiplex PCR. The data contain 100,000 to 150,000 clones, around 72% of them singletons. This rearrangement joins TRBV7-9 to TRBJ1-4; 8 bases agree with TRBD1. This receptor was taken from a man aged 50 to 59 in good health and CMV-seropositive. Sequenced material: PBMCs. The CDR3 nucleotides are TGTGCCAGCAGCCCACGACAGGGGTTGAGCAAACTGTTTTTT. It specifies CASSPRQGLSKLFF.